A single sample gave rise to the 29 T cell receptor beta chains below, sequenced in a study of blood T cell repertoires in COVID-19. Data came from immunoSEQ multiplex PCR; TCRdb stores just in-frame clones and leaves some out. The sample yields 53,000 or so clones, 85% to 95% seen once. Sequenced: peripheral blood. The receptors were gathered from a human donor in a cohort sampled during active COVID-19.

The CDR3, as DNA: TGTGCCAGCGGGCGGACTAGCGGGGGCACAGATACGCAGTATTTT. It codes for CASGRTSGGTDTQYF. The chain carries TRBV9 and TRBJ2-3, with 12 positions matching TRBD2. CDR3 length equals 15 residues. V trimming: 7 bases; J trimming: 1 base; junction bases outside the gene matches: 4. The germline V gene has CDR1 SGDLS and CDR2 YYNGEE.

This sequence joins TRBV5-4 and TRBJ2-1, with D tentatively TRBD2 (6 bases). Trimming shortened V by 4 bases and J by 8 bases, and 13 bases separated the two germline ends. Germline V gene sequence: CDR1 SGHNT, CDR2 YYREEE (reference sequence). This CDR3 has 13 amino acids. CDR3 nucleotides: TGTGCCAGCAGCCACCCATGGGGGGATGAGCAGTTCTTC. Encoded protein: CASSHPWGDEQFF.

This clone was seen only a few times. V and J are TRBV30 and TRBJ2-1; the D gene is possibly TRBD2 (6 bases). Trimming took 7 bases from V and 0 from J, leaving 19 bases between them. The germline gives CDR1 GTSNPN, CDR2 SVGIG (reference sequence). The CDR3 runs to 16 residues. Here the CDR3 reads CAFIPGTQGSYNEQFF. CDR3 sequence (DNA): TGTGCCTTCATACCCGGGACTCAGGGCTCCTACAATGAGCAGTTCTTC.

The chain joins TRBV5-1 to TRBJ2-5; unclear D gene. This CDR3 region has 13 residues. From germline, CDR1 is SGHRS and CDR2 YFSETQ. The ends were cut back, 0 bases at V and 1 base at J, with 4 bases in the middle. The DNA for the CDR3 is TGCGCCAGCAGCTTGGCCAGCCAAGAGACCCAGTACTTC. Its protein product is CASSLASQETQYF.

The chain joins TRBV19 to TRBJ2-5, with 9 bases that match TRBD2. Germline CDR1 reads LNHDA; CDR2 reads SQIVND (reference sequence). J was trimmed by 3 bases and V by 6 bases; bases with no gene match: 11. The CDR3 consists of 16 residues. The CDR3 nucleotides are TGTGCCAGTAGACGTACGGGTAGCGGGGGAGAAGAGACCCAGTACTTC. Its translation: CASRRTGSGGEETQYF.

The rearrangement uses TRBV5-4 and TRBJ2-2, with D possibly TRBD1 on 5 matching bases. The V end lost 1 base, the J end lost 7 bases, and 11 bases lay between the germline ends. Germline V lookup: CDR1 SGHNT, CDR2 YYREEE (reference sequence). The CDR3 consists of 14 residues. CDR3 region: CASSLNNRNGELFF. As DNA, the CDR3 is TGTGCCAGCAGCTTGAACAACAGGAACGGGGAGCTGTTTTTT.

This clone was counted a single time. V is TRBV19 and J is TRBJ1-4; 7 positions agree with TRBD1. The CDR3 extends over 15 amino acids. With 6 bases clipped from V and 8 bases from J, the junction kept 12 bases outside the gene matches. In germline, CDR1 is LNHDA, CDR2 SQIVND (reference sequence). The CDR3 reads CASRQQGNEEEKLFF. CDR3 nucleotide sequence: TGTGCCAGTAGGCAACAGGGGAATGAGGAGGAAAAACTGTTTTTT.

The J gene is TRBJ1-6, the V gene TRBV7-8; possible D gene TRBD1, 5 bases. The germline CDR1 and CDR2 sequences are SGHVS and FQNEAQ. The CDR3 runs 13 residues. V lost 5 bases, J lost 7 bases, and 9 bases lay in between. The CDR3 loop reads CASSVRGNSPLHF. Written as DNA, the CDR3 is TGTGCCAGCAGCGTTAGGGGAAATTCACCCCTCCACTTT.

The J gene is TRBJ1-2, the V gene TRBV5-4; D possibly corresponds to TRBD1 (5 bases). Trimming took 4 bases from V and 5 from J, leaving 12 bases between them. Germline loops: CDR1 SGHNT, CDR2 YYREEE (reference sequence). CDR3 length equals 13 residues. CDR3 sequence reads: CASSPGDFYGYTF. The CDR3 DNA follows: TGTGCCAGCAGCCCCGGGGACTTTTATGGCTACACCTTC.

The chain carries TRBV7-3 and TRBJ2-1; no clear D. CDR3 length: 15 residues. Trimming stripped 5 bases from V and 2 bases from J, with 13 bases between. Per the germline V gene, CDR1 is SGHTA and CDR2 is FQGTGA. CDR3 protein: CASSPSVITYNEQFF. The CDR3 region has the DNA TGTGCCAGCAGCCCCTCAGTAATAACCTACAATGAGCAGTTCTTC.

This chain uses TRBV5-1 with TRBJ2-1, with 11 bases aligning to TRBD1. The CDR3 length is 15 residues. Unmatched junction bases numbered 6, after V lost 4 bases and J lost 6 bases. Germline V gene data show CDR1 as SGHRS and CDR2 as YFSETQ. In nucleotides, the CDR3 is TGCGCCAGCAGCCTCACCGGGACAGGGGGCAATGAGCAGTTCTTC. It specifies CASSLTGTGGNEQFF. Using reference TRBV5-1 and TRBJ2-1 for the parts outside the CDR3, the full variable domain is KAGVTQTPRYLIKTRGQQVTLSCSPISGHRSVSWYQQTPGQGLQFLFEYFSETQRNKGNFPGRFSGRQFSNSRSEMNVSTLELGDSALYLCASSLTGTGGNEQFFGPGTRLTVL.

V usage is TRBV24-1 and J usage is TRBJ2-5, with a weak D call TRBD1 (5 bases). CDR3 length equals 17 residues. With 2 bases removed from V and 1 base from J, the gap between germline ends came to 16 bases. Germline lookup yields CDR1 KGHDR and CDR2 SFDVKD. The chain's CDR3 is CATSDYRLGAFQETQYF. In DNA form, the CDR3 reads TGTGCCACCAGTGATTATCGTTTAGGGGCGTTCCAAGAGACCCAGTACTTC.

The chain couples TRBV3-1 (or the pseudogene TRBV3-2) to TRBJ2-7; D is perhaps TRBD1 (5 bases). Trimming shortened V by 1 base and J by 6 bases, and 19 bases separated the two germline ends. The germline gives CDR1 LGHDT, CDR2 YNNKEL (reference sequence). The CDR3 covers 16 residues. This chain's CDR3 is CASSQGADSRVTEQYF. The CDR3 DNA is TGTGCCAGCAGCCAAGGGGCTGACAGCCGGGTTACCGAGCAGTACTTC.

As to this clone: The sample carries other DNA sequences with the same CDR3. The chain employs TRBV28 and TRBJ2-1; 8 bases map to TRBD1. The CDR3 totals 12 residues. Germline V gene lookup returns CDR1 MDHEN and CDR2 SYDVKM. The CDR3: CSTGGSYNEQFF. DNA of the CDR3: TGTTCCACAGGGGGCTCCTACAATGAGCAGTTCTTC.

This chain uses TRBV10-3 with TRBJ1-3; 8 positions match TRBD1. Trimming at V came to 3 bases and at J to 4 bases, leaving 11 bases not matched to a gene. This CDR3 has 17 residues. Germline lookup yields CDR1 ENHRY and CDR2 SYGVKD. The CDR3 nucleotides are TGTGCCATCAGTGACTACCAGGGGGCGCTTGAAGGAAACACCATATATTTT. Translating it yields CAISDYQGALEGNTIYF.

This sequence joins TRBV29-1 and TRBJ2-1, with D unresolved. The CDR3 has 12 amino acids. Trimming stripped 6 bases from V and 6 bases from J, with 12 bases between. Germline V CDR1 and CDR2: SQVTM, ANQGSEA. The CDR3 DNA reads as TGCAGCGTCTCGGAACTATTCAATGAGCAGTTCTTC. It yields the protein CSVSELFNEQFF.

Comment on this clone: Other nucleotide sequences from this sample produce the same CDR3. The CDR3: CASSRIPGQGAYEQYF. DNA for the CDR3: TGTGCCAGCAGCCGGATCCCGGGACAGGGGGCCTACGAGCAGTACTTC. V gene TRBV2 combines with J gene TRBJ2-7; TRBD1 agrees at 11 bases. V lost 6 bases and J lost 2; bases outside the gene matches: 9. Germline-derived CDR1 and CDR2 are SNHLY and FYNNEI. The CDR3 length is 16 residues.

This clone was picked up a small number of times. Here the CDR3 DNA reads TGCGCCAGCAGCTTGGGAGAAGACTATGGCTACACCTTC. Amino acids: CASSLGEDYGYTF. The chain recombines TRBV5-1 with TRBJ1-2; the D is unclear. The V and J ends lost 0 bases and 3 bases respectively, with 6 bases between them. From germline, CDR1 is SGHRS and CDR2 YFSETQ. The CDR3 loop spans 13 amino acids.

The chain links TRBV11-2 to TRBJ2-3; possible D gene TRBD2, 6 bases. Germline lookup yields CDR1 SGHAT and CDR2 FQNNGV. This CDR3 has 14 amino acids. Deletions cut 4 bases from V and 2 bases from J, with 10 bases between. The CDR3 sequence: CASSSWDFTDTQYF. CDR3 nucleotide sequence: TGTGCCAGCAGCTCCTGGGACTTCACAGATACGCAGTATTTT.

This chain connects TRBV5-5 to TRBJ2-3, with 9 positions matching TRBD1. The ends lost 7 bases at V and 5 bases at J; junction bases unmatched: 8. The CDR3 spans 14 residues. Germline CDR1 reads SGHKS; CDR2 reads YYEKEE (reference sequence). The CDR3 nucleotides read TGTGCCAGCGGAAGCCAGGGACAGGGAGATACGCAGTATTTT. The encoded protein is CASGSQGQGDTQYF.

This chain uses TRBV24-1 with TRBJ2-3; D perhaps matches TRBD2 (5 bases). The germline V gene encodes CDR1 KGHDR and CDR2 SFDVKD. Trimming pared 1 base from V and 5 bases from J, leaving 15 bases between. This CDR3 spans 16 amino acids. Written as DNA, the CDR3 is TGTGCCACCAGTGATTTAGTGAGGGAAAATGGAGATACGCAGTATTTT. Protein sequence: CATSDLVRENGDTQYF.

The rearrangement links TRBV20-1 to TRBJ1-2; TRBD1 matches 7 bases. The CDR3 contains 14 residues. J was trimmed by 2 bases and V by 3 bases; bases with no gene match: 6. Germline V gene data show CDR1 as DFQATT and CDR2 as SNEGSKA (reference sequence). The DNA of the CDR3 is TGCAGTGCTAGTGGGGGACAGTTCAACTATGGCTACACCTTC. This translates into CSASGGQFNYGYTF.

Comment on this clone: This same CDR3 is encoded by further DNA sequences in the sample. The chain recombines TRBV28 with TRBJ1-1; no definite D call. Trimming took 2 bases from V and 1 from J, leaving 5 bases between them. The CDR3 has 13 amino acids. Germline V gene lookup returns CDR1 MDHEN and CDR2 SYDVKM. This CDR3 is CASSLGRNTEAFF. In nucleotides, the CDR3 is TGTGCCAGCAGTTTAGGCAGGAACACTGAAGCTTTCTTT.

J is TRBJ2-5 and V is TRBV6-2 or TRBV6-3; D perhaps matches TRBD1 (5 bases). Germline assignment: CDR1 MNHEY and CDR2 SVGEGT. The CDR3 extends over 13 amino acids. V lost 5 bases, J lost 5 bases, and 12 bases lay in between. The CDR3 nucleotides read TGTGCCAGCAGTAAACAGGATTTTGAGACCCAGTACTTC. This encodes CASSKQDFETQYF.

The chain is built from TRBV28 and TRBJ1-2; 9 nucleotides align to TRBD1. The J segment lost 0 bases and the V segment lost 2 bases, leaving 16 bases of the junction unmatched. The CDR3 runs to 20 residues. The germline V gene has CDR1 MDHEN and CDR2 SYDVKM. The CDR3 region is CASSLGGDRVAILSNYGYTF. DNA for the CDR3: TGTGCCAGCAGTTTAGGTGGGGACAGGGTCGCTATACTCTCTAACTATGGCTACACCTTC.

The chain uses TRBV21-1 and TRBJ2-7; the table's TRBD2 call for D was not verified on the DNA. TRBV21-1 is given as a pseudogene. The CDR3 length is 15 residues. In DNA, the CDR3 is TGTGCCAGCAGCAAAGTCGGCGGTCCGATAAACGAGCAGTACTTC. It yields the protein CASSKVGGPINEQYF.

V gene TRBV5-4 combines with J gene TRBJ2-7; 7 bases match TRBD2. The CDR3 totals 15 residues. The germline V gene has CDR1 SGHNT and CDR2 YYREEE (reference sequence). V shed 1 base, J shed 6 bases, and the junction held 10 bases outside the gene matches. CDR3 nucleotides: TGTGCCAGCAGCTTGAGGGGAGGGCCAGAAGGCGAGCAGTACTTC. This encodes CASSLRGGPEGEQYF.

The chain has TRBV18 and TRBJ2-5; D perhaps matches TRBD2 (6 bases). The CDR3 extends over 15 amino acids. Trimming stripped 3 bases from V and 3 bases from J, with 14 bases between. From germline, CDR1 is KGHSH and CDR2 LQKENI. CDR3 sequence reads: CASSPLREEKETQYF. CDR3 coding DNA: TGTGCCAGCTCACCTCTGCGGGAAGAAAAAGAGACCCAGTACTTC.

This chain's CDR3 is CASTLRDEQFF. In DNA, the CDR3 is TGCGCCAGCACCCTGCGGGATGAGCAGTTCTTC. The chain has TRBV5-1 and TRBJ2-1; perhaps TRBD2 as D (5 bases). V dropped 6 bases and J dropped 8 bases, with 9 bases sitting between them. The CDR3 extends over 11 amino acids. Germline loops: CDR1 SGHRS, CDR2 YFSETQ. Using reference TRBV5-1 and TRBJ2-1 for the parts outside the CDR3, the full variable domain is KAGVTQTPRYLIKTRGQQVTLSCSPISGHRSVSWYQQTPGQGLQFLFEYFSETQRNKGNFPGRFSGRQFSNSRSEMNVSTLELGDSALYLCASTLRDEQFFGPGTRLTVL.